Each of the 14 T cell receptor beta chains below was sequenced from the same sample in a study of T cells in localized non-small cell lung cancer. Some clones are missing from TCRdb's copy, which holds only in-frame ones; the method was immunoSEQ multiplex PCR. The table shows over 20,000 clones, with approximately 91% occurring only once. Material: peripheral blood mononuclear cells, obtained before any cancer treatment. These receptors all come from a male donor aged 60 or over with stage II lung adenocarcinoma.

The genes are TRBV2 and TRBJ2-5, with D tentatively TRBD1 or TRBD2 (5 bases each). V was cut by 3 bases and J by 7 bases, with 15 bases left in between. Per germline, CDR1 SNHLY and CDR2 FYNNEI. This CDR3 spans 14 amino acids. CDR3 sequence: CASSEVPGDGTQYF. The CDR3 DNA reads TGTGCCAGCAGTGAGGTCCCCGGGGACGGGACCCAGTACTTC. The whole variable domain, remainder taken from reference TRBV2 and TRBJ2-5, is EPEVTQTPSHQVTQMGQEVILRCVPISNHLYFYWYRQILGQKVEFLVSFYNNEISEKSEIFDDQFSVERPDGSNFTLKIRSTKLEDSAMYFCASSEVPGDGTQYFGPGTRLLVL.

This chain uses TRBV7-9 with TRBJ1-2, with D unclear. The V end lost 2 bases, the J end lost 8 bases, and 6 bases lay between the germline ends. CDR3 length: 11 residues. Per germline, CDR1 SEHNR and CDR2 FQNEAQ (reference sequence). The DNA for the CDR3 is TGTGCCAGCAGCTTATCCCCAGGCTACACCTTC. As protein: CASSLSPGYTF.

The DNA of the CDR3 is TGCGCCAGCAGGCCCGGACTAGCGGGAAGCAATGAGCAGTTCTTC. Its translation: CASRPGLAGSNEQFF. J is TRBJ2-1 and V is TRBV4-1, with 12 bases aligning to TRBD2. Germline CDR1 MGHRA, CDR2 YSYEKL. CDR3 length equals 15 residues. V was clipped by 6 bases and J by 6 bases; unmatched bases: 6.

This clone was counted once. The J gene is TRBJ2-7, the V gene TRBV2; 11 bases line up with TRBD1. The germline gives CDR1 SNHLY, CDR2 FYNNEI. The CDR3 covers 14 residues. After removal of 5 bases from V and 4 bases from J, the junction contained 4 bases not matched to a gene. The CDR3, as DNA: TGTGCCAGCAGTCTGGACAGGGGGCCATACGAGCAGTACTTC. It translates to CASSLDRGPYEQYF.

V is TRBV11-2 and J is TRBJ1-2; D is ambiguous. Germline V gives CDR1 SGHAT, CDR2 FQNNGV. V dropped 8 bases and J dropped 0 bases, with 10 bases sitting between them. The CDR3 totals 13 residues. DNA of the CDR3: TGTGCCAGCTCGGCCGGTCCTAACTATGGCTACACCTTC. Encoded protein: CASSAGPNYGYTF.

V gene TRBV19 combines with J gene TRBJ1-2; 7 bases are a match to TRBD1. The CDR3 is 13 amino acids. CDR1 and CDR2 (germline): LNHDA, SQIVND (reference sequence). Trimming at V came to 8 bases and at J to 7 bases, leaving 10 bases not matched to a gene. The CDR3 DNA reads TGTGCCAGTCACCCAGACAGGGTGGGTGGCTACACCTTC. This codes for CASHPDRVGGYTF.

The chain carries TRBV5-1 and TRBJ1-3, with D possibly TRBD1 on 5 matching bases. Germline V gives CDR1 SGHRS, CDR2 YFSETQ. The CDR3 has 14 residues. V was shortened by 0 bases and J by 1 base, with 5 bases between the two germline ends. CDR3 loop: CASSLEGSGNTIYF. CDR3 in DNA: TGCGCCAGCAGCTTGGAGGGGTCTGGAAACACCATATATTTT.

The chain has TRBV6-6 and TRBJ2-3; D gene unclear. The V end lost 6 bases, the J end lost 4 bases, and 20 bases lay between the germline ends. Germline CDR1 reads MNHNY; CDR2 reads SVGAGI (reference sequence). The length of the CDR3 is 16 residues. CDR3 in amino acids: CASRALGVRSPDTQYF. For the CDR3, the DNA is TGTGCCAGCAGAGCCCTTGGAGTTAGGTCCCCAGATACGCAGTATTTT.

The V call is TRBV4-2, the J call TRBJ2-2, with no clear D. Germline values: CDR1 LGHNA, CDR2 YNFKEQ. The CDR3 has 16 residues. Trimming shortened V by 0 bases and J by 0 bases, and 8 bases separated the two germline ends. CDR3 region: CASSQESAANTGELFF. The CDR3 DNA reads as TGTGCCAGCAGCCAAGAAAGCGCAGCGAACACCGGGGAGCTGTTTTTT.

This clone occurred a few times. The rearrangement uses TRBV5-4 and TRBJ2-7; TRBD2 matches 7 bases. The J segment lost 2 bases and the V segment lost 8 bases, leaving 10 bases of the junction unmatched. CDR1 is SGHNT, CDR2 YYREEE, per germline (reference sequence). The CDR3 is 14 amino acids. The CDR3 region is CASKSGTNTYEQYF. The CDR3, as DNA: TGTGCCAGTAAGAGCGGGACCAATACCTACGAGCAGTACTTC.

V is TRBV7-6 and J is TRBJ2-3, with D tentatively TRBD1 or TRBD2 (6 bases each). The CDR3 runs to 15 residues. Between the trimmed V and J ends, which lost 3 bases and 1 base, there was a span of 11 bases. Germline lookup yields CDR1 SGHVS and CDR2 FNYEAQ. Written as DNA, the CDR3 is TGTGCCAGCAGCTTGGGGGCTAGCGGCACAGATACGCAGTATTTT. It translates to CASSLGASGTDTQYF.

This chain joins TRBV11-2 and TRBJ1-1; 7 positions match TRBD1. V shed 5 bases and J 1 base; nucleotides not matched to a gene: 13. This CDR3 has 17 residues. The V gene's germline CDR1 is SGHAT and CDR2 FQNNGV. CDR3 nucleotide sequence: TGTGCCAGCAGCCCCCGGGGGGCAGGGGGTCAGAACACTGAAGCTTTCTTT. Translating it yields CASSPRGAGGQNTEAFF.

The CDR3 loop is CASSPTSGSVSDTQYF. The CDR3 DNA reads as TGTGCCAGCAGCCCCACTAGCGGGAGTGTATCAGATACGCAGTATTTT. V usage is TRBV11-2 and J usage is TRBJ2-3, with 11 bases matching TRBD2. Unmatched junction bases numbered 8, after V lost 5 bases and J lost 4 bases. The V gene's germline CDR1 is SGHAT and CDR2 FQNNGV. The CDR3 is made up of 16 amino acids.

This CDR3 reads CASSPGHLPAFIDEQFF. The CDR3, as DNA: TGTGCCAGCAGCCCGGGACACCTACCTGCATTCATCGATGAGCAGTTCTTC. The chain employs TRBV7-3 and TRBJ2-1; D perhaps matches TRBD1 (6 bases). Germline CDR1 SGHTA, CDR2 FQGTGA. Between the trimmed V and J ends, which lost 5 bases and 8 bases, there was a span of 25 bases. The CDR3 totals 17 residues.